This TCR beta chain was obtained from a study of regulatory T cells in long-lasting Graves disease. This CDR3 is built from 11 residues. Germline CDR1 reads DFQATT; CDR2 reads SNEGSKA (reference sequence). The ends were cut back, 5 bases at V and 6 bases at J, with 10 bases in the middle. The time point: newly diagnosed GD, antithyroid drugs for less than 3 months. RNA from PBMCs was the source of the TCR library. The patients were enrolled through endocrinology in Xi'an, China. In its sample, this clonotype was seen many times. Arm-PCR of CDR3 regions and iRepertoire HTBI primers were the basis on which TCR beta libraries were built. Per the original data handling: Spanning all samples, the identified segments comprised around 64 TRBV and some 15 TRBJ. TCRdb ran MiXCR on the multiplex PCR reads and lists one entry per CDR3 protein. These V and J calls originate from TCRdb's pipeline instead of the authors' own analysis. Of roughly 560,000 distinct CDR3 sequences listed, more than 15% are singletons.

This sample was also put to use in a study of T cells in Graves' hyperthyroidism and ophthalmopathy. This second study notes: Among clonotypes expanded in thyroid above 0.001, most were also found in blood.

The source is a woman aged 40 to 65 with Graves disease. The chain employs TRBV20-1 and TRBJ1-2; possible D gene TRBD1, 5 bases. This specimen was peripheral blood mononuclear cells (PBMCs), taken at new diagnosis, from a patient treated with antithyroid drugs. CDR3 bases: TGCAGTGCTGTGGGGGGAGATGGCTACACCTTC. It codes for CSAVGGDGYTF.